This T cell receptor beta chain was identified in a study of spatial heterogeneity in lung cancer. A remark on this clonotype: Its antigen remains unidentified.

Each CDR3 protein is one row after TCRdb ran MiXCR on the 5' RACE reads. Among 13,000 or so distinct CDR3 sequences listed, approximately 4% were seen once. The V end lost 3 bases, the J end lost 7 bases, and 12 bases lay between the germline ends. CDR3 length: 13 residues. The germline V gene has CDR1 SQVTM and CDR2 ANQGSEA. The time point was: sample taken at primary tumor resection. Untreated early-stage non-small cell lung cancer patients, about 70 in total, were the donors. The input material, whole RNA from tumor, nontumor lung or frozen PBMC, was sequenced unsorted. Study-level results: At tumor resection, ubiquitous expanded TCRs were detected in blood more often than later.

V usage is TRBV29-1 and J usage is TRBJ1-4, with D perhaps TRBD1 (5 bases). Sample: PBMCs, taken at surgery. The TCR was taken from a male donor with early-stage non-small cell lung cancer. Here the CDR3 reads CSVEAAGTEKLFF. The CDR3 DNA is TGCAGCGTTGAGGCGGCAGGGACTGAAAAACTGTTTTTT. Combining the CDR3 with reference TRBV29-1 and TRBJ1-4 gives the whole variable domain SAVISQKPSRDICQRGTSLTIQCQVDSQVTMMFWYRQQPGQSLTLIATANQGSEATYESGFVIDKFPISRPNLTFSTLTVSNMSPEDSSIYLCSVEAAGTEKLFFGSGTQLSVL.